Listed below are T cell receptor beta chains from one sample, sequenced in a study of blood T cell repertoires in COVID-19. The protocol was immunoSEQ multiplex PCR, while the TCRdb copy is restricted to in-frame clones and leaves out a portion. The repertoire holds over 150,000 clones, with approximately 84% as singletons. Sequenced material: PBMCs or T cells enriched from blood (not recorded which). The receptors stem from a middle-aged man who had recovered from COVID-19. Each CDR3 is given with its conserved first and last residue. A D gene is named only where the DNA matches it firmly. Not every row has a clone size; where given, it reads once, few, many or a size class.

TRBJ1-4	NA	NA	TRBV5-4	TGTGCCAGCAGCCCCGGGACACAAAATGAAAAACTGTTTTTT	CASSPGTQNEKLFF
TRBJ2-3	NA	NA	TRBV7-9	TGTGCCAGCAGCTTATTGCGGACAGCTAGCACAGATACGCAGTATTTT	CASSLLRTASTDTQYF
TRBJ1-2	once	TRBD1	TRBV11-2	TGTGCCAGCAGCCGGGATGCCGGGACAGGGGTGAATGGCTACACCTTC	CASSRDAGTGVNGYTF
TRBJ1-1	NA	TRBD1	TRBV7-2	TGTGCCAGCAGCCAGGACAGGGGGAACACTGAAGCTTTCTTT	CASSQDRGNTEAFF
TRBJ1-6	NA	NA	TRBV19	TGTGCCAGTAGTACGGGCAGCAGAGACAGTTCACCCCTCCACTTT	CASSTGSRDSSPLHF
TRBJ1-4	NA	TRBD1	TRBV28	TGTGCCAGCAGCCGTGTACAGGGGACTAATGAAAAACTGTTTTTT	CASSRVQGTNEKLFF
TRBJ1-1	NA	TRBD1	TRBV27	TGTGCCAGCAGTTCCGACAGGGTGAACACTGAAGCTTTCTTT	CASSSDRVNTEAFF
TRBJ1-1	NA	NA	TRBV30	TGTGCCTGGAGTGACACAGGGAACACTGAAGCTTTCTTT	CAWSDTGNTEAFF
TRBJ1-2	few	TRBD1	TRBV29-1	TGCAGCGCCCGACAGGGGGCGCTGGGTGGCTACACCTTC	CSARQGALGGYTF
TRBJ1-1	few	TRBD1	TRBV10-2	TGCGCCAGCAGTGACTATACAGGGGGCGCACTCCGGGCTTTCTTT	CASSDYTGGALRAFF
TRBJ1-6	NA	NA	TRBV18	TGTGCCAGCTCACCAGGCCAAGAGGTCTCACCCCTCCACTTT	CASSPGQEVSPLHF
TRBJ1-6	NA	TRBD1	TRBV19	TGTGCCAGTAGTATCCAAGACAGGGTGAATTCACCCCTCCACTTT	CASSIQDRVNSPLHF
TRBJ2-7	NA	TRBD1	TRBV24-1	TGTGCCACCAGTGATCCTGACAGGGGCTACGAGCAGTACTTC	CATSDPDRGYEQYF
TRBJ1-4	NA	TRBD1	TRBV2	TGTGCCAGCCAAAAAACGTATTCGACAGGGACGATGAATGAAAAACTGTTTTTT	CASQKTYSTGTMNEKLFF
TRBJ1-5	NA	TRBD1	TRBV19	TGTGCCAGTAATGAGGGGGCGGACAGGCCTAATCAGCCCCAGCATTTT	CASNEGADRPNQPQHF
TRBJ2-5	NA	TRBD2	TRBV27	TGTGCCAGCAGTCCGGGGACTAGCGGGGGGGCGATGGAGACCCAGTACTTC	CASSPGTSGGAMETQYF
TRBJ2-5	once	TRBD2	TRBV6-5	TGTGCCAGCAGGCTGGGACTACTCGAGACCCAGTACTTC	CASRLGLLETQYF
TRBJ1-2	NA	NA	TRBV2	TGTGCCAGCAGTGAAGACAGGGTCTATGGCTACACCTTC	CASSEDRVYGYTF
TRBJ2-1	NA	NA	TRBV4-1	TGCGCCAGCATGTCCGAACCAGGGCCCTACAATGAGCAGTTCTTC	CASMSEPGPYNEQFF
TRBJ1-2	NA	NA	TRBV5-1	TGCGCCAGCAGCCCAGACAGTAACTATGGCTACACCTTC	CASSPDSNYGYTF
TRBJ1-5	NA	NA	TRBV28	TGTGCCAGCAGTTCCATTGGGGGCCTAAATCAGCCCCAGCATTTT	CASSSIGGLNQPQHF
TRBJ2-1	NA	TRBD2	TRBV7-2	TGTGCCAGCAGCTTAGTGGGACGGGGGGATCAGTTCTTC	CASSLVGRGDQFF
TRBJ1-2	few	TRBD1	TRBV18	TGTGCCAGCTCACGATCCGGGACAGGGGCCGATGGCTACACCTTC	CASSRSGTGADGYTF
TRBJ1-1	NA	TRBD1	TRBV11-2	TGTGCCAGCAGCCCATTCGTCAGCCGCAGGGGGGAAGCTTTCTTT	CASSPFVSRRGEAFF
TRBJ1-1	NA	NA	TRBV4-1	TGCGCCAGCAGCCAAGACCGTCTGACGTGGGCCACTGAAGCTTTCTTT	CASSQDRLTWATEAFF
TRBJ1-1	NA	NA	TRBV5-4	TGTGCCAGCAGCTTGGTAGGGGCAGTCAACACTGAAGCTTTCTTT	CASSLVGAVNTEAFF
TRBJ2-7	once	NA	TRBV18	TGTGCCAGCTCACCGGACAGTTCGAACGAGCAGTACTTC	CASSPDSSNEQYF
TRBJ1-6	NA	NA	TRBV5-1	TGCGCCAGCAGCTTGGCCGTAGAGGGAGCTTCACCCCTCCACTTT	CASSLAVEGASPLHF
TRBJ2-1	NA	TRBD2	TRBV5-6	TGTGCCAGCAGCTTGACTTTGACTAGCGTCAGCTCCTACAATGAGCAGTTCTTC	CASSLTLTSVSSYNEQFF
TRBJ2-1	NA	TRBD2	TRBV3-1/TRBV3-2	TGTGCCAGCAGCCCGCGGGGGTACACTAATGAGCAGTTCTTC	CASSPRGYTNEQFF
TRBJ1-4	NA	TRBD1	TRBV7-9	TGTGCCAGCAGCTTAGGGACAGGAAGACCAACTAATGAAAAACTGTTTTTT	CASSLGTGRPTNEKLFF
TRBJ2-5	NA	NA	TRBV10-3	TGTGCCATCAGTAAACAGGGTAACCAAGAGACCCAGTACTTC	CAISKQGNQETQYF
TRBJ2-1	NA	NA	TRBV30	TGTGCCTGGAGGTCCTTGAGCTCCTACAATGAGCAGTTCTTC	CAWRSLSSYNEQFF
TRBJ1-4	NA	TRBD1	TRBV3-1/TRBV3-2	TGTGCCAGCAAACCCACAACAGGGGGCCGAAGGGAAAAACTGTTTTTT	CASKPTTGGRREKLFF
TRBJ2-7	NA	NA	TRBV11-1	TGTGCCAGCAGCCATGCGGGACAGCATAAAGGAGAGCAGTACTTC	CASSHAGQHKGEQYF
TRBJ2-1	once	TRBD1	TRBV5-1	TGCGCCAGCAGCTCACAGGGGTTCGGCTCCTACAATGAGCAGTTCTTC	CASSSQGFGSYNEQFF
TRBJ1-3	NA	NA	TRBV2	TGTGCCAGCACCAAACTCCGCGGGGGGGGATCGAGCTCTGGAAACACCATATATTTT	CASTKLRGGGSSSGNTIYF
TRBJ1-5	NA	NA	TRBV18	TGTGCCAGCTCACCGCCCGGGAGCAATCAGCCCCAGCATTTT	CASSPPGSNQPQHF
TRBJ1-2	NA	NA	TRBV2	TGTGCCAGCCAGGCAGGGATGGTCGGCTACACCTTC	CASQAGMVGYTF
TRBJ2-7	NA	TRBD2	TRBV5-1	TGCGCCAGCAGCTTGTACCCCTGGACTAGCGGGGGGGCCCATGGAGAGCAGTACTTC	CASSLYPWTSGGAHGEQYF
TRBJ2-3	NA	TRBD2	TRBV5-1	TGCGCCAGCAGCATTGCTTACAGCGGGGGCGGCACAGATACGCAGTATTTT	CASSIAYSGGGTDTQYF
TRBJ2-5	NA	TRBD2	TRBV10-3	TGTGCCATCAGTGTATCTAGCGGGGGAGAGACCCAGTACTTC	CAISVSSGGETQYF
TRBJ2-1	once	TRBD1	TRBV6-5	TGTGCCAGCACTCCGGACAGGGTGTGGAATGAGCAGTTCTTC	CASTPDRVWNEQFF
TRBJ1-2	NA	NA	TRBV29-1	TGCAGCGTTGGGGGAGGACTCTATGGCTACACCTTC	CSVGGGLYGYTF
TRBJ1-2	NA	NA	TRBV4-1	TGCGCCAGCAGCCAAGGTATGACTACCCTGGAGTATGGCTACACCTTC	CASSQGMTTLEYGYTF
TRBJ2-3	few	TRBD1	TRBV6-2/TRBV6-3	TGTGCCAGCAGTCAACGGACAGGGGGAGATACGCAGTATTTT	CASSQRTGGDTQYF
TRBJ1-6	NA	NA	TRBV7-2	TGTGCCAGCAGCTTAGGAGGGAACGGCGGGAATTCACCCCTCCACTTT	CASSLGGNGGNSPLHF
TRBJ1-6	many	NA	TRBV18	TGTGCCAGCTCACCACTGGACAGAGATTCACCCCTCCACTTT	CASSPLDRDSPLHF
TRBJ1-4	NA	TRBD1	TRBV5-5	TGTGCCAGCAGCTTCGAAGGGGGCGCCTGGAAAAAACTGTTTTTT	CASSFEGGAWKKLFF
TRBJ1-2	NA	NA	TRBV7-9	TGTGCCAGCAGCTCCGTCTCCTCGGGGGGCCTTCGCTACACCTTC	CASSSVSSGGLRYTF
TRBJ2-3	NA	NA	TRBV9	TGTGCCAGCAGCGTAAGTCCAGGTTACACAGATACGCAGTATTTT	CASSVSPGYTDTQYF
TRBJ2-1	few	NA	TRBV5-1	TGCGCCAGCAGCCCGCGGTCCGACTACAATGAGCAGTTCTTC	CASSPRSDYNEQFF
TRBJ1-1	NA	TRBD1	TRBV6-6	TGTGCCAGCAGTTACCCGAAGACAGGGGCGGACACTGAAGCTTTCTTT	CASSYPKTGADTEAFF
TRBJ2-1	NA	TRBD2	TRBV7-3	TGTGCCAGCAGCTTATCCGGGACTAGCGGCTTTTATGAGCAGTTCTTC	CASSLSGTSGFYEQFF
TRBJ1-3	NA	NA	TRBV11-2	TGTGCCAGCAGCCAACAGGGAAACACCATATATTTT	CASSQQGNTIYF
TRBJ2-5	NA	TRBD1	TRBV5-4	TGTGCCAGCAGCCTCGGACAGGAACAAGAGACCCAGTACTTC	CASSLGQEQETQYF
TRBJ1-1	NA	TRBD1	TRBV9	TGTGCCAGCAGACGAAACTCAAAGGAGGGGGCGACCTTGAACACTGAAGCTTTCTTT	CASRRNSKEGATLNTEAFF
TRBJ1-2	NA	TRBD1	TRBV5-4	TGTGCCAGCAGCTCCGGACAGGGAACTTCTAACTATGGCTACACCTTC	CASSSGQGTSNYGYTF
TRBJ1-5	few	NA	TRBV6-1	TGTGCCAGCAGTGATCCCCACAGGGGCAATCAGCCCCAGCATTTT	CASSDPHRGNQPQHF
TRBJ1-4	NA	NA	TRBV4-3	TGCGCCAGCAGCCAAGATCCTAGGGGGTTGGCGACTAATGAAAAACTGTTTTTT	CASSQDPRGLATNEKLFF